This T cell receptor beta chain derives from a study of cytotoxic CD8 clonotypes in ibrutinib-treated CLL. About the research overall: Included were about 11 relapsed/refractory and approximately 15 treatment-naive patients, of whom approximately 17 were IGHV unmutated. Study-wide results and limits: Clonality grew at ibrutinib response; at progression, it decreased back toward baseline.

From cryopreserved PBMCs came about 2 micrograms of genomic DNA used for TCR beta libraries. Regarding this clone: Its antigen is as yet unknown.

The table came from immunoSEQ multiplex PCR; TCRdb's copy has only in-frame clones and leaves some out. This sample carries some 200,000 clones, approximately 70% of them seen once, and the ten largest clones take roughly 5.8%. This CDR3 comprises 13 residues. V shed 5 bases and J shed 0 bases, with 8 bases lying between them. The germline V gene encodes CDR1 SGHAT and CDR2 FQNNGV. The rearrangement links TRBV11-2 to TRBJ2-7, with D unclear. Specimen: PBMCs, collected after 12 months of ibrutinib treatment. The clonotype was recovered from a human donor with chronic lymphocytic leukemia. Here the CDR3 reads CASSGGASYEQYF. In DNA, the CDR3 is TGTGCCAGCAGCGGCGGCGCCTCCTACGAGCAGTACTTC.